The 19 T cell receptor beta chains below all came from one sample that was sequenced in a study of breast tumors, draining lymph nodes, adjacent tissues. TCRdb reprocessed the multiplex PCR reads with MiXCR, giving one entry per CDR3 protein. Counted here are 150,000 to 200,000 distinct CDR3 sequences, roughly 29% occurring once; the ten biggest clones make up roughly 4%. The lymph nodes were axillary draining lymph nodes from breast cancer patients. The sequenced sample consisted of axillary lymph node tissue. The receptors originated from a female donor with breast cancer. Some clones in this sample may be carry-over from other donors' samples.

The sample holds many counts of this clonotype. This chain joins TRBV20-1 and TRBJ1-4; TRBD1 matches at 10 bases. This CDR3 has 14 residues. The germline gives CDR1 DFQATT, CDR2 SNEGSKA (reference sequence). V was clipped by 5 bases and J by 6 bases; unmatched bases: 6. CDR3 region: CSAWDRGDDEKLFF. CDR3 coding DNA: TGCAGTGCTTGGGACAGGGGAGATGATGAAAAACTGTTTTTT.

Many counts were recorded for this clonotype. The chain uses TRBV24-1 and TRBJ2-2; D possibly corresponds to TRBD1 (5 bases). This CDR3 has 16 residues. V shed 4 bases and J shed 5 bases, with 16 bases lying between them. Germline V gene sequence: CDR1 KGHDR, CDR2 SFDVKD. This chain's CDR3 is CATSDPRQGRTGELFF. CDR3 bases: TGTGCCACCAGTGACCCCCGGCAGGGTCGGACCGGGGAGCTGTTTTTT.

In the case of this clonotype: Without the conserved terminal phenylalanine or tryptophan, this CDR3 likely stems from a read error. No DNA is shown, since the ends of the CDR3 on it are uncertain; the CDR3 is the one TCRdb lists. CDR3 in amino acids: CASSFSSANTGERMS. V usage is TRBV11-2 and J usage is TRBJ2-2. The V gene's germline CDR1 is SGHAT and CDR2 FQNNGV. The CDR3 is 15 amino acids in total, end residues counted.

Concerning this clonotype: With a much larger clone just one base away, this may be a read error. The V gene is TRBV19, the J gene TRBJ1-5, with 10 positions matching TRBD1. CDR3 length: 15 residues. Germline CDR1 reads LNHDA; CDR2 reads SQIVND (reference sequence). The CDR3 protein is CANSIDRGLNQPQHF. CDR3 coding DNA: TGTGCCAATAGTATAGACAGGGGGCTGAATCAGCCCCAGCATTTT. The full variable domain, its missing parts supplied by reference TRBV19 and TRBJ1-5, is DGGITQSPKYLFRKEGQNVTLSCEQNLNHDAMYWYRQDPGQGLRLIYYSQIVNDFQKGDIAEGYSVSREKKESFPLTVTSAQKNPTAFYLCANSIDRGLNQPQHFGDGTRLSIL.

This clonotype was seen ten or more times. The chain recombines TRBV7-2 with TRBJ2-7; D remains unclear. This CDR3 has 12 residues. Trimming took 3 bases from V and 3 from J, leaving 6 bases between them. The germline CDR1 and CDR2 sequences are SGHTA and FQGNSA. CDR3 loop: CASSLTIYEQYF. The DNA for the CDR3 is TGTGCCAGCAGCTTGACAATCTACGAGCAGTACTTC.

V usage is TRBV15 and J usage is TRBJ2-5, with 8 nucleotides matching TRBD2. Germline CDR1 is LNHNV and CDR2 is YYDKDF (reference sequence). V lost 3 bases, J lost 5 bases, and 17 bases stayed unmatched. This CDR3 contains 18 residues. The CDR3, as DNA: TGTGCCACCAGCAGCCTCGGACGGGGGGGCAATCTACTGGAGACCCAGTACTTC. Protein sequence: CATSSLGRGGNLLETQYF.

For this clonotype: This clone may be a read error of a much larger clone one base away. V is TRBV5-5 and J is TRBJ2-1, with a possible D match to TRBD1 (5 bases). Germline V CDR1 and CDR2: SGHKS, YYEKEE (reference sequence). The CDR3 contains 15 residues. CDR3 nucleotide sequence: TGTGCCGGCAGCACAGACAGCCGCGCCTACAATGAGCAGTTCTTC. Protein: CAGSTDSRAYNEQFF.

Notes on this clonotype: This clone may be a read error of a much larger clone one base away. The genes are TRBV6-1 and TRBJ1-5; D remains ambiguous. The germline gives CDR1 MNHNS, CDR2 SASEGT. The CDR3 is 12 amino acids. Trimming stripped 6 bases from V and 9 bases from J, with 12 bases between. This CDR3 is CASSQEGRPQHF. The CDR3 DNA reads as TGTGCCAGCAGCCAGGAGGGTAGGCCCCAGCATTTT.

This clonotype was recorded at least ten times. This chain connects TRBV24-1 to TRBJ2-1; 7 bases are shared with TRBD2. V lost 4 bases and J lost 7; bases outside the gene matches: 3. CDR1 is KGHDR and CDR2 is SFDVKD in the germline V gene. CDR3 length: 13 amino acids. The CDR3 reads CATSEGGGNEQFF. DNA for the CDR3: TGTGCCACCAGTGAGGGGGGGGGGAATGAGCAGTTCTTC.

The CDR3 region has the DNA TGTGCCAGTAGTCCGGGACCAGGGGGCATCGGGAATGAGCAGTTCTTC. Translating gives CASSPGPGGIGNEQFF. The chain is built from TRBV19 and TRBJ2-1, with TRBD1 matching over 8 bases. The germline V gene encodes CDR1 LNHDA and CDR2 SQIVND (reference sequence). After removal of 5 bases from V and 7 bases from J, the junction contained 13 bases not matched to a gene. CDR3 size: 16 residues.

This chain joins TRBV6-1 and TRBJ2-2; 7 bases agree with TRBD1. Trimming removed 7 bases from V and 2 bases from J; junction bases left unmatched: 10. Germline-derived CDR1 and CDR2 are MNHNS and SASEGT. CDR3 length: 16 residues. CDR3 residues: CASNPRGTANTGELFF. The CDR3 DNA sequence: TGTGCCAGCAACCCCAGGGGGACAGCCAACACCGGGGAGCTGTTTTTT.

The chain joins TRBV10-3 to TRBJ1-5; D unresolved. Trimming left V 10 bases short and J 5 bases short, with 12 bases between. This CDR3 is 12 amino acids long. Per the germline V gene, CDR1 is ENHRY and CDR2 is SYGVKD. CDR3 nucleotide sequence: TGTGCCACAGAGGACGGCGATCAGCCCCAGCATTTT. Translation: CATEDGDQPQHF.

The chain has TRBV9 and TRBJ2-7, with TRBD2 identical over 7 bases. Per germline, CDR1 SGDLS and CDR2 YYNGEE. Trimming removed 5 bases from V and 10 bases from J; junction bases left unmatched: 24. The CDR3 runs to 17 residues. The CDR3 coding sequence is TGTGCCAGCAGTGCTAGCCGGCCGGAGTATCTAGCGGAGCCCCAGTACTTC. It yields the protein CASSASRPEYLAEPQYF.

This clonotype was observed many times. The V and J genes are TRBV4-3 and TRBJ2-1; 11 nucleotides match TRBD2. The CDR3 contains 16 residues. Germline V gene data show CDR1 as LGHNA and CDR2 as YSLEER. J was trimmed by 5 bases and V by 1 base; bases with no gene match: 4. The CDR3 DNA sequence: TGCGCCAGCAGCCAAGTTGGTAGCGGGAGGGACAATGAGCAGTTCTTC. Its protein product is CASSQVGSGRDNEQFF.

The table lists this clonotype with many counts. V and J are TRBV5-6 and TRBJ2-7; D call uncertain. The CDR3 runs 15 residues. Germline values: CDR1 SGHDT, CDR2 YYEEEE. V lost 0 bases and J 5 bases, leaving 15 bases between the germline ends. The CDR3 loop is CASSLALGSFDEQYF. The CDR3 DNA sequence: TGTGCCAGCAGCTTGGCCCTGGGGTCGTTCGACGAGCAGTACTTC.

In this sample, this clonotype turned up many times. The chain carries TRBV19 and TRBJ2-3, with 7 bases lining up with TRBD2. Germline assignment: CDR1 LNHDA and CDR2 SQIVND (reference sequence). The ends lost 7 bases at V and 6 bases at J; junction bases unmatched: 10. The CDR3 runs to 14 residues. The CDR3 nucleotides are TGTGCCAGTACCGGGGGGAGGGCGCGGGATACGCAGTATTTT. Translation gives CASTGGRARDTQYF.

This clonotype was seen many times. The chain uses TRBV29-1 and TRBJ2-1; 10 nucleotides match TRBD1. After removal of 7 bases from V and 9 bases from J, the junction contained 6 bases not matched to a gene. Germline CDR1 reads SQVTM; CDR2 reads ANQGSEA. This CDR3 contains 12 residues. The CDR3 protein is CSAGTGAPEQFF. The CDR3 DNA is TGCAGCGCGGGGACAGGGGCTCCTGAGCAGTTCTTC.

To note about this clonotype: One base away lies a much larger clone, so this may be a sequencing read error. V is TRBV12-5 and J is TRBJ2-1, with 8 bases aligning to TRBD1. Germline V gene sequence: CDR1 LGHNT, CDR2 FRNRAP. J was trimmed by 2 bases and V by 3 bases; bases with no gene match: 21. The CDR3 has 21 amino acids. CDR3 bases: TGTGCTAGTGGTTTCGAGAGACAGGGGCCGACACGCCATCCTCCCTACAATGAGCAGTTCTTC. Its translation is CASGFERQGPTRHPPYNEQFF.

This clonotype was seen at least ten times. The chain is built from TRBV4-1 and TRBJ2-2, with 8 positions matching TRBD2. This CDR3 region has 17 residues. Germline V lookup: CDR1 MGHRA, CDR2 YSYEKL. V was clipped by 3 bases and J by 1 base; unmatched bases: 7. CDR3 nucleotides: TGCGCCAGCAGCCAGGTACTAGCGGCTGAGAACACCGGGGAGCTGTTTTTT. Translated: CASSQVLAAENTGELFF.